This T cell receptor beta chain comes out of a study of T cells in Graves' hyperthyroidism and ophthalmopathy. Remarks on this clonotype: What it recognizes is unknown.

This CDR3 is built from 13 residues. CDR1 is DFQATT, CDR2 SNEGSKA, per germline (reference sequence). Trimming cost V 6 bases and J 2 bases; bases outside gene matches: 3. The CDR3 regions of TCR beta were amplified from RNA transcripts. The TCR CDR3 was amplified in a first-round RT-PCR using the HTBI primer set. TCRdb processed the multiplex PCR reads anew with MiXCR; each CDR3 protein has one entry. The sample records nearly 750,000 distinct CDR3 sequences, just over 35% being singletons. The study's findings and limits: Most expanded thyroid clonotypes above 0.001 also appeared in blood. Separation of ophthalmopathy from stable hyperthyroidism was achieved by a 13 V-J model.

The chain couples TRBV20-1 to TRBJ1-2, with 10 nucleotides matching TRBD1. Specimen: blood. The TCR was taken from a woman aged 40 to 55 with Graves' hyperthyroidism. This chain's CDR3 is CSAMGQGNYGYTF. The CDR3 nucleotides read TGCAGTGCCATGGGACAGGGGAACTATGGCTACACCTTC.